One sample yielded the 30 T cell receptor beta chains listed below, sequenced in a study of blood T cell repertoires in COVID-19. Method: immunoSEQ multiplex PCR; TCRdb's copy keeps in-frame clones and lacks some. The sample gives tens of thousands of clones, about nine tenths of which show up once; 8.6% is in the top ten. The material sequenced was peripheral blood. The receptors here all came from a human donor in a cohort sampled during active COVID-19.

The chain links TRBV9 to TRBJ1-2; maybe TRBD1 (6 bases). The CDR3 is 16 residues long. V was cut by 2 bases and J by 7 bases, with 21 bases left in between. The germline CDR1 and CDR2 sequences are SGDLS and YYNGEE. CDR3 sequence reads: CASSVSRRGAEGGYTF. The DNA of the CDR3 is TGTGCCAGCAGCGTGAGCCGCAGGGGCGCAGAGGGTGGCTACACCTTC.

This CDR3 reads CASSLRDRPAYNEQFF. The CDR3 nucleotides read TGTGCCAGTAGTCTGCGGGACAGGCCCGCCTACAATGAGCAGTTCTTC. V gene TRBV19 combines with J gene TRBJ2-1, with 8 bases matching TRBD1. The CDR3 consists of 16 residues. V was pared by 5 bases and J by 2 bases, with 8 bases of the junction left unmatched. Germline CDR1 and CDR2: LNHDA and SQIVND (reference sequence).

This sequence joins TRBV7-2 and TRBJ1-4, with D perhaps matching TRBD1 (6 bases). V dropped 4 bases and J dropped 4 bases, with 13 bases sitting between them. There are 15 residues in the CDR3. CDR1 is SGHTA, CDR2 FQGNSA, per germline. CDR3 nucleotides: TGTGCCAGCAGCTCACTGGACAGACTTAATGAAAAACTGTTTTTT. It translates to CASSSLDRLNEKLFF.

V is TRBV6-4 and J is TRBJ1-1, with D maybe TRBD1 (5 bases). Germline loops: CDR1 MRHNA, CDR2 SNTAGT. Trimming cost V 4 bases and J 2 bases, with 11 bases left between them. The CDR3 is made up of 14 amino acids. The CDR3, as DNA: TGTGCCAGCAGTGCCGACAGCCATAACACTGAAGCTTTCTTT. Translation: CASSADSHNTEAFF.

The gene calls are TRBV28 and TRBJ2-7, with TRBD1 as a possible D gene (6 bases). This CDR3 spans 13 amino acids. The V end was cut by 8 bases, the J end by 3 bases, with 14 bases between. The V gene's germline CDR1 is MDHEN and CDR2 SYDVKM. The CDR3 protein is CASLGQPSYEQYF. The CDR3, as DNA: TGTGCCAGCCTCGGACAGCCGAGCTACGAGCAGTACTTC.

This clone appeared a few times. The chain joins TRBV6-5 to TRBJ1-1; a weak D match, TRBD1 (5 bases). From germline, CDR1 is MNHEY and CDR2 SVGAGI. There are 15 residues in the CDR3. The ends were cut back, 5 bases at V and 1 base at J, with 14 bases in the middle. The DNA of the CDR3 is TGTGCCAGCAGTCGGGGATGGGGGGGGAACACTGAAGCTTTCTTT. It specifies CASSRGWGGNTEAFF.

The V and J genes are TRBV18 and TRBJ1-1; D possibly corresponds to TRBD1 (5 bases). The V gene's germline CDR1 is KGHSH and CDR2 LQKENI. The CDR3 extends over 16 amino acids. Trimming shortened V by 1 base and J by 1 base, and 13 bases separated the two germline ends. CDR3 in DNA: TGTGCCAGCTCACCACTCGGGGGATTGGCGAACACTGAAGCTTTCTTT. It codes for CASSPLGGLANTEAFF.

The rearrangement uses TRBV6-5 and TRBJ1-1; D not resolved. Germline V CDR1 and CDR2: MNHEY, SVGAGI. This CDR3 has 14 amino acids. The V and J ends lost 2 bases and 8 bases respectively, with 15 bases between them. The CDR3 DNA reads TGTGCCAGCAGTTACACGGGGAGTGCCTCAGAAGCTTTCTTT. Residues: CASSYTGSASEAFF.

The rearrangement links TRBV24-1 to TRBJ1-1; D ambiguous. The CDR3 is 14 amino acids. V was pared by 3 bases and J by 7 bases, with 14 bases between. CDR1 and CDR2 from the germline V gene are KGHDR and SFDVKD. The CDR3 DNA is TGTGCCACCAGTGATAGCGGGCGGCTTCATGAAGCTTTCTTT. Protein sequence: CATSDSGRLHEAFF.

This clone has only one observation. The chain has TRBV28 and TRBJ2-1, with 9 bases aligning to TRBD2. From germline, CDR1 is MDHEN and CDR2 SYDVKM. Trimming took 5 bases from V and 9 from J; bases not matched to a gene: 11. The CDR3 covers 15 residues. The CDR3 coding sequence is TGTGCCAGCAGTCGGGGTTCTAGCGGGACCCGTGAGCAGTTCTTC. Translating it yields CASSRGSSGTREQFF.

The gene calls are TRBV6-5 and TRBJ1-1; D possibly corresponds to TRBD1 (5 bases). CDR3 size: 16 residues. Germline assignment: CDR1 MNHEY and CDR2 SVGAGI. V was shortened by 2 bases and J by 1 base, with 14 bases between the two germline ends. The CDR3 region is CASSYGYGGRNTEAFF. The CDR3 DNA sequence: TGTGCCAGCAGTTACGGGTACGGGGGTAGGAACACTGAAGCTTTCTTT.

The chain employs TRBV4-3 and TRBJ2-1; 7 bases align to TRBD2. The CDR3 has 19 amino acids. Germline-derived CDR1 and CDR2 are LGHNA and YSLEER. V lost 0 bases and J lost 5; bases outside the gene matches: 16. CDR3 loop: CASSQDTSRMYAGDNEQFF. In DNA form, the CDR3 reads TGCGCCAGCAGCCAAGATACTTCCCGGATGTATGCGGGGGACAATGAGCAGTTCTTC.

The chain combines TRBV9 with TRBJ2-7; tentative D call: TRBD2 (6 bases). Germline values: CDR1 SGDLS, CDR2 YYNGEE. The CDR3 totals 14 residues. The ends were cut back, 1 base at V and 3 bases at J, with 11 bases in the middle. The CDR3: CASSVWDGGYEQYF. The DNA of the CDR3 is TGTGCCAGCAGCGTATGGGACGGGGGCTACGAGCAGTACTTC. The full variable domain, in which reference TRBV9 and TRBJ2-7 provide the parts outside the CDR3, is DSGVTQTPKHLITATGQRVTLRCSPRSGDLSVYWYQQSLDQGLQFLIQYYNGEERAKGNILERFSAQQFPDLHSELNLSSLELGDSALYFCASSVWDGGYEQYFGPGTRLTVT.

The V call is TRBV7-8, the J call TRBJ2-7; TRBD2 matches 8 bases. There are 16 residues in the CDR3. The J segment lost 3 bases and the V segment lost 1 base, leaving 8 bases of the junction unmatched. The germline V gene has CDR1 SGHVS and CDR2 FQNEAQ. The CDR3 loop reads CASSLVSRGVIYEQYF. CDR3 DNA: TGTGCCAGCAGCTTAGTTTCGCGGGGGGTCATCTACGAGCAGTACTTC.

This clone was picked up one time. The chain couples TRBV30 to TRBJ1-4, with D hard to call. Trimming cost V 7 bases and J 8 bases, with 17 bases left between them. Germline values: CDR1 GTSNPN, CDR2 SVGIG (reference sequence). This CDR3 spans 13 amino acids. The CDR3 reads CAFIPGAGEKLFF. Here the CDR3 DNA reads TGTGCCTTTATACCGGGTGCGGGAGAAAAACTGTTTTTT. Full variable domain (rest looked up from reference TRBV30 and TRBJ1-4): SQTIHQWPATLVQPVGSPLSLECTVEGTSNPNLYWYRQAAGRGLQLLFYSVGIGQISSEVPQNLSASRPQDRQFILSSKKLLLSDSGFYLCAFIPGAGEKLFFGSGTQLSVL.

The CDR3, as DNA: TGTGCCAGCAGCTTGGGTCAGGGCTGGGACTATGGCTACACCTTC. Its protein is CASSLGQGWDYGYTF. The chain recombines TRBV5-4 with TRBJ1-2; the D gene is possibly TRBD1 (5 bases). V gave up 0 bases and J gave up 3 bases, with 12 bases separating them. This CDR3 spans 15 amino acids. The germline V gene encodes CDR1 SGHNT and CDR2 YYREEE (reference sequence).

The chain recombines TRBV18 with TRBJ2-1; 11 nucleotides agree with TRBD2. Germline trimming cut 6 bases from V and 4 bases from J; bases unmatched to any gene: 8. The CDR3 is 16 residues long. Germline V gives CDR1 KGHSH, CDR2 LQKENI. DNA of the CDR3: TGTGCCAGCTCCCCTAGAATAGCGGGAGGGTACAATGAGCAGTTCTTC. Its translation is CASSPRIAGGYNEQFF.

The CDR3 nucleotides are TGTGCCAGCGGACCACTAGAGGCCGGGGAGCTGTTTTTT. It codes for CASGPLEAGELFF. The gene calls are TRBV28 and TRBJ2-2, with a weak D call TRBD2 (5 bases). Germline CDR1 is MDHEN and CDR2 is SYDVKM. The CDR3 spans 13 residues. Deletions cut 8 bases from V and 6 bases from J, with 13 bases between.

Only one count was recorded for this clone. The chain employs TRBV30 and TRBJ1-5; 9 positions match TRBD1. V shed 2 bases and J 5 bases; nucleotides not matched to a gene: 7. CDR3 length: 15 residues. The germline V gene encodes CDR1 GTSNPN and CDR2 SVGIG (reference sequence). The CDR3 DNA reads TGTGCCTGGAGTCTATCGGGACAGGGCTATCAGCCCCAGCATTTT. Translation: CAWSLSGQGYQPQHF.

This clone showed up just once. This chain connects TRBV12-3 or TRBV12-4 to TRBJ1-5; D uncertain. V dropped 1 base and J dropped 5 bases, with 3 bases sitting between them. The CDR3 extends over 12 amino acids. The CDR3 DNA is TGTGCCAGCAGTTTAGACTATCAGCCCCAGCATTTT. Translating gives CASSLDYQPQHF.

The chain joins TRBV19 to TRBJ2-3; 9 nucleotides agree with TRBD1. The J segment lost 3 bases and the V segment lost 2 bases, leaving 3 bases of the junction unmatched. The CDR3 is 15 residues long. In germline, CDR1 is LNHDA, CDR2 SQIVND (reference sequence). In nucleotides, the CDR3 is TGTGCCAGTAGTATATGGACAGGGGATACAGATACGCAGTATTTT. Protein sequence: CASSIWTGDTDTQYF. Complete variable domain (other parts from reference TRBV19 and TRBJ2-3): DGGITQSPKYLFRKEGQNVTLSCEQNLNHDAMYWYRQDPGQGLRLIYYSQIVNDFQKGDIAEGYSVSREKKESFPLTVTSAQKNPTAFYLCASSIWTGDTDTQYFGPGTRLTVL.

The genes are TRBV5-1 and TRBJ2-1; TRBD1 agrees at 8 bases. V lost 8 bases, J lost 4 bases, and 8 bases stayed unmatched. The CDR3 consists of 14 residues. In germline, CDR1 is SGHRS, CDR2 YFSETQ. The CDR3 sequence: CASSPRDRYNEQFF. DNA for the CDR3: TGCGCCAGTTCCCCCCGGGACAGGTACAATGAGCAGTTCTTC.

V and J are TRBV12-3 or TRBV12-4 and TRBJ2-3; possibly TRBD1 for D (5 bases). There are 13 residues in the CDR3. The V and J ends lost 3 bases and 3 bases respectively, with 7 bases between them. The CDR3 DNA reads TGTGCCAGCAGTTTTACAGGAACAGATACGCAGTATTTT. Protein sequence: CASSFTGTDTQYF.

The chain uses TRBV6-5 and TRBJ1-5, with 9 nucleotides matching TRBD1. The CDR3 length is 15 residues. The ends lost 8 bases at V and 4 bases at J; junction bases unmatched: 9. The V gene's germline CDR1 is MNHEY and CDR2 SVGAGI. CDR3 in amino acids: CASGVGGQGNQPQHF. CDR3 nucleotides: TGTGCCAGCGGAGTCGGGGGACAGGGTAATCAGCCCCAGCATTTT.

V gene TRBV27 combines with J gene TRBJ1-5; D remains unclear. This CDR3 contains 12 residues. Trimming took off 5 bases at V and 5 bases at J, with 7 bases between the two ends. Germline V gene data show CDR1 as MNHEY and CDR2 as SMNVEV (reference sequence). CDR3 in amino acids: CASSPPDQPQHF. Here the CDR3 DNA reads TGTGCCAGCAGTCCACCAGATCAGCCCCAGCATTTT.

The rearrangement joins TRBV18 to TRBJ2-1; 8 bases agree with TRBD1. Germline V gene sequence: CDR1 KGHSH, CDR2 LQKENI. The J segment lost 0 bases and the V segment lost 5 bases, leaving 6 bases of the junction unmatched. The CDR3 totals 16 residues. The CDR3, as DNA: TGTGCCAGCTCATATGACAGGGGAGGCTCCTACAATGAGCAGTTCTTC. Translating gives CASSYDRGGSYNEQFF.

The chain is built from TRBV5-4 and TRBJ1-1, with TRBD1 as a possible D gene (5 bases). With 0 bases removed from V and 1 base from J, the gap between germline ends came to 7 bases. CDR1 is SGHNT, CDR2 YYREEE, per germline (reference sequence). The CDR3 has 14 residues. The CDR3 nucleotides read TGTGCCAGCAGCTTGGCCCAGGGGAACACTGAAGCTTTCTTT. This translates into CASSLAQGNTEAFF.

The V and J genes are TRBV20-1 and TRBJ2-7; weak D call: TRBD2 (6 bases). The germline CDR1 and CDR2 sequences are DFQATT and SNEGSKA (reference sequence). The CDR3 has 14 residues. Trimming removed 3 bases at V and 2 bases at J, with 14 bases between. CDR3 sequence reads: CSASMPGGTYEQYF. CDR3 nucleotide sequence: TGCAGTGCTAGTATGCCGGGCGGGACCTACGAGCAGTACTTC.

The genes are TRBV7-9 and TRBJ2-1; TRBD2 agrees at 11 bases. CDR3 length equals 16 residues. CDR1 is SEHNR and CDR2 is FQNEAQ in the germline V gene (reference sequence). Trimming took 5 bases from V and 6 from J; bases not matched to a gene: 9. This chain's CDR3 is CASSDKGTSGLNEQFF. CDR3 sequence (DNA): TGTGCCAGCAGCGATAAGGGGACTAGCGGCCTCAATGAGCAGTTCTTC.

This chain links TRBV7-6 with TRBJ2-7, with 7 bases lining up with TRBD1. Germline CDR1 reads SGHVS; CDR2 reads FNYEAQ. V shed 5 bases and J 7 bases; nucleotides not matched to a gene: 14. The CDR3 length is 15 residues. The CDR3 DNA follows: TGTGCCAGCAGCCTCGAGACAGGGCCAGGAAGGGAGCAGTACTTC. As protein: CASSLETGPGREQYF.